This TCR beta chain was retrieved from a study of cytomegalovirus exposure and HLA in healthy donors. Whole-study findings and limits: The authors assumed roughly uniform sequencing depth across donors for presence/absence analyses.

Concerning this clone itself: Its antigen remains unidentified.

The PCR ran on 60 Vbeta and 13 Jbeta primers. Generated by immunoSEQ multiplex PCR, the TCRdb table keeps only in-frame clones and is missing some. The sample has about 190,000 clones, 60% to 80% seen once. Germline CDR1 is MNHEY and CDR2 is SMNVEV (reference sequence). The trim removed 5 bases at V and 4 bases at J, leaving 4 bases unmatched. The CDR3 is made up of 14 amino acids. Sequencing used PBMCs. V is TRBV27 and J is TRBJ2-1, with 8 bases identical to TRBD2. This TCR derives from a woman under 30 in good health and CMV-seronegative. The CDR3 region is CASSTGTSYNEQFF. CDR3 sequence (DNA): TGTGCCAGCAGTACCGGGACTAGTTACAATGAGCAGTTCTTC.